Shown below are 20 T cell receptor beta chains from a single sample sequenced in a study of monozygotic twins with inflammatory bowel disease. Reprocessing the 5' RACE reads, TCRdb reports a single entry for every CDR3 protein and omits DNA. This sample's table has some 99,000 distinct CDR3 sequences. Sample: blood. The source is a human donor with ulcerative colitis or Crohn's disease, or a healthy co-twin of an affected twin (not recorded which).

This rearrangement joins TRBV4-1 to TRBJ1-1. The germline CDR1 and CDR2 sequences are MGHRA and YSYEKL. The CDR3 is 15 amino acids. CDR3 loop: CASSQEPGRGTEAFF.

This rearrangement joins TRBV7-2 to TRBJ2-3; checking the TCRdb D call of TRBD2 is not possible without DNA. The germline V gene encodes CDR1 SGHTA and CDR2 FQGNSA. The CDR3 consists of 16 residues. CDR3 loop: CASSLMGGTSGVPQYF.

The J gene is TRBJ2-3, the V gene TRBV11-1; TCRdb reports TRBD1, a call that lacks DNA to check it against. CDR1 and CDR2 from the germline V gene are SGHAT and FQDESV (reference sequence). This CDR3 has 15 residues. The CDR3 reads CASAYRVVGTDTQYF.

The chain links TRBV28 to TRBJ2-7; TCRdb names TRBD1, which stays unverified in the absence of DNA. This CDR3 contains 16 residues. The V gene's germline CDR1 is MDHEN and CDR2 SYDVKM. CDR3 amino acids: CASTANPGQGAWEQYF.

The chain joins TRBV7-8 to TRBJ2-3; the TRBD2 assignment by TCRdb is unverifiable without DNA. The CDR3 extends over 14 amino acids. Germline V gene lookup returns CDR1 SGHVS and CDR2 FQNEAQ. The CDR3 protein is CASSFGPLPDTQYF.

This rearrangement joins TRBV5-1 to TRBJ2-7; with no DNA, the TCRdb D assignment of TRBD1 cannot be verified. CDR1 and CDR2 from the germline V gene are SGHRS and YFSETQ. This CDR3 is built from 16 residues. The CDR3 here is CASSLPHDRGSYEQYF.

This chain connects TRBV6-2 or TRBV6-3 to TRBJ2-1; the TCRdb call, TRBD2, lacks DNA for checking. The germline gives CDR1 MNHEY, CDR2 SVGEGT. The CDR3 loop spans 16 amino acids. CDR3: CASRHSGTSGYNEQFF.

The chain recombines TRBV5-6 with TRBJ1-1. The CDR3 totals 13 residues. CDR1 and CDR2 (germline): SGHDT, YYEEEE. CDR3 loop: CASSRYGNTEAFF.

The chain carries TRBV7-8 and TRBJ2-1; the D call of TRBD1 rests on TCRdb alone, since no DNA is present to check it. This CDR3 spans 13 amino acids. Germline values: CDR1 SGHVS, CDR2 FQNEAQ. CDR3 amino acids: CATNGGGYNEQFF.

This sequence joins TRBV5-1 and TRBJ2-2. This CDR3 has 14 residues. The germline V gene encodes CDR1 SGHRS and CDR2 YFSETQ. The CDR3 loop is CASTLRLNTGELFF.

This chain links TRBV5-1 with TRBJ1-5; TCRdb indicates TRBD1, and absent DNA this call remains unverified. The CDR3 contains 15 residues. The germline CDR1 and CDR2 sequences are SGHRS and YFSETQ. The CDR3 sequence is CASSLDRGSNQPQHF.

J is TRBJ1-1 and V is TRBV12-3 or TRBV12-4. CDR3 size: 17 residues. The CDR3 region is CASSLAWAAKRNTEAFF.

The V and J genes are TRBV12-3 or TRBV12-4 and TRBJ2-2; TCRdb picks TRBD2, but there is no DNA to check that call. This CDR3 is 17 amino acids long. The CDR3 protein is CASIQTSGSLVTGELFF.

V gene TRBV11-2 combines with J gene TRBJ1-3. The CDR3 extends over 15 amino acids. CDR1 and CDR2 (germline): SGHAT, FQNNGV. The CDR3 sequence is CASSFGVISGNTIYF.

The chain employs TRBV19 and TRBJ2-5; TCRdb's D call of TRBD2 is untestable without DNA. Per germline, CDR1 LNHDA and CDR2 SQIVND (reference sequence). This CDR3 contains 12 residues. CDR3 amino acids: CAAGGWGETQYF. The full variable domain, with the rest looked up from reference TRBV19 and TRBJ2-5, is DGGITQSPKYLFRKEGQNVTLSCEQNLNHDAMYWYRQDPGQGLRLIYYSQIVNDFQKGDIAEGYSVSREKKESFPLTVTSAQKNPTAFYLCAAGGWGETQYFGPGTRLLVL.

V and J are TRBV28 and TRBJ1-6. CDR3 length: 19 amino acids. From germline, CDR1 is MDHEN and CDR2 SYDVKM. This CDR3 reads CASSLFFWVPRAPNSPLHF.

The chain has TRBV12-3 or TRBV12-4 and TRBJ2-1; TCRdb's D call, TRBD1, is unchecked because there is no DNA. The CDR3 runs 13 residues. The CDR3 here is CAVLQMRGNEQFF.

Here the CDR3 reads CAISEGDTEAFF. The V and J genes are TRBV10-3 and TRBJ1-1. Germline V gene sequence: CDR1 ENHRY, CDR2 SYGVKD. CDR3 length: 12 amino acids.

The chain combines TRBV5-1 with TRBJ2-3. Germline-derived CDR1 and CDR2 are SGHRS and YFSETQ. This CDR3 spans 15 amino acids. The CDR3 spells CASSLRTDRTDTQYF.

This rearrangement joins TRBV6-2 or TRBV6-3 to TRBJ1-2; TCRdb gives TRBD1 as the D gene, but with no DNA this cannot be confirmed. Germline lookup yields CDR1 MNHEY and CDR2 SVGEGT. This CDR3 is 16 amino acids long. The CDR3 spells CASSSAGTGRHYGYTF.